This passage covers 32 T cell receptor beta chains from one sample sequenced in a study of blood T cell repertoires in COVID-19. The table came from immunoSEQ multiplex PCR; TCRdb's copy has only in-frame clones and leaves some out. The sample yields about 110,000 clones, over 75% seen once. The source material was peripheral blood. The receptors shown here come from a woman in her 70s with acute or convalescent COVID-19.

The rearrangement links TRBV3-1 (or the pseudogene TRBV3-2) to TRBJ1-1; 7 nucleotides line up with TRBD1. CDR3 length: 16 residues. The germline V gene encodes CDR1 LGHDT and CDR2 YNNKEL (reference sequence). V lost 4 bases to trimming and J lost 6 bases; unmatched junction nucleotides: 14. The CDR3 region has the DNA TGTGCCAGCAGCCCGCCGGGAGGGGGCGATAGGTCTGAAGCTTTCTTT. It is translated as CASSPPGGGDRSEAFF.

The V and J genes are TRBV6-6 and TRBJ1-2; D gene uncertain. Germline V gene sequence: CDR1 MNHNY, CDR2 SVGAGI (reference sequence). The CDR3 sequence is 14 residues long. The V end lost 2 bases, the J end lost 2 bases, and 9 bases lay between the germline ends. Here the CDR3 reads CASSYRTGNYGYTF. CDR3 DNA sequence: TGTGCCAGCAGTTACCGGACGGGGAACTATGGCTACACCTTC.

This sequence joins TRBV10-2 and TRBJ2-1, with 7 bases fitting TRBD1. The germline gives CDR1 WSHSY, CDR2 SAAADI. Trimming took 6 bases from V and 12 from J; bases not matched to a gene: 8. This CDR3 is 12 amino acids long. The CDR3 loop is CASSQGQTAQFF. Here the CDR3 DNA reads TGCGCCAGCAGCCAGGGACAGACAGCGCAGTTCTTC.

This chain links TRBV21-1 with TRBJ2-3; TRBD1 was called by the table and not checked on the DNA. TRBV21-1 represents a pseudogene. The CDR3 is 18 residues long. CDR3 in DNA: TGTGCCAGCAGCTACACCTCACTTTACAGGGGAGTCACAGATACGCAGTATTTT. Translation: CASSYTSLYRGVTDTQYF.

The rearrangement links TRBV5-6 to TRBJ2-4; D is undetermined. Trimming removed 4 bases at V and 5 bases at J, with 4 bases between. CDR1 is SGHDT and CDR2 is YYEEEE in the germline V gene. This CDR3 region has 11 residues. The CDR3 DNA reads TGTGCCAGCAGCCTCCAAAACATTCAGTACTTC. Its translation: CASSLQNIQYF. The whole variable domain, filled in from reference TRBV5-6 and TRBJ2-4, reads DAGVTQSPTHLIKTRGQQVTLRCSPKSGHDTVSWYQQALGQGPQFIFQYYEEEERQRGNFPDRFSGHQFPNYSSELNVNALLLGDSALYLCASSLQNIQYFGAGTRLSVL.

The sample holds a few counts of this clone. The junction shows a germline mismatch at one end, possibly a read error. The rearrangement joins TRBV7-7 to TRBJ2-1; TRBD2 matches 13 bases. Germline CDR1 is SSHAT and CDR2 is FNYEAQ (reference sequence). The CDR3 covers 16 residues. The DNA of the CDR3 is TGTGCTAGCACGAGACTAGCGGGGGGACCGGGCAATGAGCAGTTCTTC. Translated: CASTRLAGGPGNEQFF.

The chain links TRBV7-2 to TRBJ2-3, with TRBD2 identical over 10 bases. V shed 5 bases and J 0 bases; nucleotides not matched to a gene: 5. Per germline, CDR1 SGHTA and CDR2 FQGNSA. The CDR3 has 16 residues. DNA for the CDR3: TGTGCCAGCAGCATCCAGCGGGGGGGTAGCACAGATACGCAGTATTTT. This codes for CASSIQRGGSTDTQYF.

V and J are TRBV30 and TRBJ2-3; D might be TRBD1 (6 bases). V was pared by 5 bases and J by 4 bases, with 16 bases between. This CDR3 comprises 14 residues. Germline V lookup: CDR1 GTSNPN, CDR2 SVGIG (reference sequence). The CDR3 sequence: CAWSWTEGADTQYF. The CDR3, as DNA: TGTGCCTGGTCGTGGACAGAAGGTGCAGATACGCAGTATTTT.

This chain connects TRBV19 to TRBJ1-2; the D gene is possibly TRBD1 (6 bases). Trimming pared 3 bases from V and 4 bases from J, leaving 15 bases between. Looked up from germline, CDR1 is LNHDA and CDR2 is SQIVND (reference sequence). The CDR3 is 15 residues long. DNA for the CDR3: TGTGCCAGTAGTATCATTCGGACAGACAGCTATGGCTACACCTTC. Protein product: CASSIIRTDSYGYTF.

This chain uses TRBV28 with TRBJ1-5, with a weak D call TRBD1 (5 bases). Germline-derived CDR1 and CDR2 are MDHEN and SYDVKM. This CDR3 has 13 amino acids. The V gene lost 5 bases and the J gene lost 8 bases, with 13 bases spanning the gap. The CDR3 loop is CASSPSGWKPQHF. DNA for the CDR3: TGTGCCAGCAGTCCATCAGGGTGGAAGCCCCAGCATTTT.

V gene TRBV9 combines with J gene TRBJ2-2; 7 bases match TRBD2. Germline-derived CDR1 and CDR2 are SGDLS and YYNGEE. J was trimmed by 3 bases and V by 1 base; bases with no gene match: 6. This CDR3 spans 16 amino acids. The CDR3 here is CASSVMGGRDTGELFF. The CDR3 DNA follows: TGTGCCAGCAGCGTAATGGGTGGGAGGGACACCGGGGAGCTGTTTTTT.

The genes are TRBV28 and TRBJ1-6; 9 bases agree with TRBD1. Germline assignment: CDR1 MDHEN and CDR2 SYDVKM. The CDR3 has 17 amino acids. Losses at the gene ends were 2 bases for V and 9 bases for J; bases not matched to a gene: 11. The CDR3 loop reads CASSLQTGGYRSSPLHF. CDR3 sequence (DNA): TGTGCCAGCAGTTTACAGACAGGGGGTTATCGAAGTTCACCCCTCCACTTT.

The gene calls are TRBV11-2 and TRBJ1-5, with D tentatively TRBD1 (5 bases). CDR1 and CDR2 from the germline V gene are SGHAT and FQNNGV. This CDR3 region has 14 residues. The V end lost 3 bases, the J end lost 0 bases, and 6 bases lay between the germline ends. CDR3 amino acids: CASSFDSSNQPQHF. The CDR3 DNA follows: TGTGCCAGCAGCTTCGACAGTAGCAATCAGCCCCAGCATTTT. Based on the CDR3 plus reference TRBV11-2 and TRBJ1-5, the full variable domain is EAGVAQSPRYKIIEKRQSVAFWCNPISGHATLYWYQQILGQGPKLLIQFQNNGVVDDSQLPKDRFSAERLKGVDSTLKIQPAKLEDSAVYLCASSFDSSNQPQHFGDGTRLSIL.

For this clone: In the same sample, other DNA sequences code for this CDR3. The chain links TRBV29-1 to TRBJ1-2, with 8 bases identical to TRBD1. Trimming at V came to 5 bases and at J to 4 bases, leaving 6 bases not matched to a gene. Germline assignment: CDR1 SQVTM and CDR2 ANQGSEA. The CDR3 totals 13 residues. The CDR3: CSVQQGAGYGYTF. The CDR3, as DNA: TGCAGCGTTCAGCAGGGGGCAGGCTATGGCTACACCTTC.

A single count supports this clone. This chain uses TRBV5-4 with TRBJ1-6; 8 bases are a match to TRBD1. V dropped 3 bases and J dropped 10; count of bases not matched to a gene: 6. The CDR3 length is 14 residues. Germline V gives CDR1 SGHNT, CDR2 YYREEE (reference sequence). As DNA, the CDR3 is TGTGCCAGCAGCTCTGACAGGGGTGGGTCACCCCTCCACTTT. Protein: CASSSDRGGSPLHF.

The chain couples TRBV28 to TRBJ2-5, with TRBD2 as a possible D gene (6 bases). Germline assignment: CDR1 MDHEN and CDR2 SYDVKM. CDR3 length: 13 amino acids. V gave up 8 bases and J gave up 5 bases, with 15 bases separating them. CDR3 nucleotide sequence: TGTGCCAGCGGGGAGGTCATTAAGGAGACCCAGTACTTC. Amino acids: CASGEVIKETQYF.

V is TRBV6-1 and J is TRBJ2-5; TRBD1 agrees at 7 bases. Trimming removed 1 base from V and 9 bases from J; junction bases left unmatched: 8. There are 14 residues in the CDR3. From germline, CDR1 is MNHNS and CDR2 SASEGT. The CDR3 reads CASSEDRQGLAQYF. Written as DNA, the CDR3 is TGTGCCAGCAGTGAAGACCGACAGGGCTTGGCCCAGTACTTC.

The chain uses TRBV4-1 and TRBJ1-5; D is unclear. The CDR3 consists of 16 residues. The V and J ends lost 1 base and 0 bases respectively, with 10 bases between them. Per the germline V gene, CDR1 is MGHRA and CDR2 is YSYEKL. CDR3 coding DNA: TGCGCCAGCAGCCAAGGGCAGGTTATTAGCAATCAGCCCCAGCATTTT. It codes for CASSQGQVISNQPQHF.

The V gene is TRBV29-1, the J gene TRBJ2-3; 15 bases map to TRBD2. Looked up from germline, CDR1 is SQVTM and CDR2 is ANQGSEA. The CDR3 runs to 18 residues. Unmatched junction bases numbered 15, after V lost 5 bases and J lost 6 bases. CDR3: CSVRGNSGLAGGRDTQYF. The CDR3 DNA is TGCAGCGTTCGGGGAAACTCGGGACTAGCGGGAGGCCGGGATACGCAGTATTTT.

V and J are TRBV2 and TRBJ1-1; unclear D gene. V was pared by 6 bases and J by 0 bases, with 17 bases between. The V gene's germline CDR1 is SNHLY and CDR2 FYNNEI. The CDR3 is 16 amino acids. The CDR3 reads CASSEYVLTMNTEAFF. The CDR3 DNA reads TGTGCCAGCAGCGAATATGTTTTGACTATGAACACTGAAGCTTTCTTT.

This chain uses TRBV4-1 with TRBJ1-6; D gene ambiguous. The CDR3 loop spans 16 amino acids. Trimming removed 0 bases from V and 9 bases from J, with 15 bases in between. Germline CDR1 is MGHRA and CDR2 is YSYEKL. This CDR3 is CASSQEWNTYSSPLHF. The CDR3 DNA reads TGCGCCAGCAGCCAAGAGTGGAACACCTACAGTTCACCCCTCCACTTT.

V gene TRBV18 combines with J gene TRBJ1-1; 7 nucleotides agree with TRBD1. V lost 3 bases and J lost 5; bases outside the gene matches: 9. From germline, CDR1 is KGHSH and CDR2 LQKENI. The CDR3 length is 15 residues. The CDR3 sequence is CASSPRTGVKTEAFF. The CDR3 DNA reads TGTGCCAGCTCACCGAGGACAGGAGTAAAGACTGAAGCTTTCTTT.

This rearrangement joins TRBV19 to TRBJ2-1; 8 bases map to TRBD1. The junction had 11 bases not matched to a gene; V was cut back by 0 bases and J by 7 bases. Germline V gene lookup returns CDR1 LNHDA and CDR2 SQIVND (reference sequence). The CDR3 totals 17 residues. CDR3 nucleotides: TGTGCCAGTAGTATAGATGACGACAGGGGACCCAGGAATGAGCAGTTCTTC. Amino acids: CASSIDDDRGPRNEQFF.

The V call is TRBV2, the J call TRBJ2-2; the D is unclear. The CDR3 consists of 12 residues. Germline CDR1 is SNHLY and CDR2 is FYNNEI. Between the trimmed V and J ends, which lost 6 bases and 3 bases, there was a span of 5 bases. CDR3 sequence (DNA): TGTGCCAGCAGCGCAGACACCGGGGAGCTGTTTTTT. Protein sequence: CASSADTGELFF.

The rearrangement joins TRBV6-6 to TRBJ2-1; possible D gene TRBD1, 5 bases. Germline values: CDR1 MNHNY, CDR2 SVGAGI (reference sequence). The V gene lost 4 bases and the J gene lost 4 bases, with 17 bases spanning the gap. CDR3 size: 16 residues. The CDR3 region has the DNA TGTGCCAGCAGTTTGGAAAGGGGCTTAGGGTACAATGAGCAGTTCTTC. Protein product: CASSLERGLGYNEQFF.

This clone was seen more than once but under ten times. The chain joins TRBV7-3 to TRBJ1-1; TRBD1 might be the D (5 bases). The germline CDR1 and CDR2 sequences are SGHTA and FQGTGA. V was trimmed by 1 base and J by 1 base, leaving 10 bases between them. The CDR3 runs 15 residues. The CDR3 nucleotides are TGTGCCAGCAGCTTAATCTCAGGGCCGAACACTGAAGCTTTCTTT. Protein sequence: CASSLISGPNTEAFF.

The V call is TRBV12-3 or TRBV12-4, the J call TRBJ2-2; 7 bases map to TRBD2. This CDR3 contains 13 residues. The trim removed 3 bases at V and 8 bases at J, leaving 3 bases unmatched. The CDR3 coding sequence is TGTGCCAGCAGTTTGACTAGCCGGGGGGAGCTGTTTTTT. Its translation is CASSLTSRGELFF.

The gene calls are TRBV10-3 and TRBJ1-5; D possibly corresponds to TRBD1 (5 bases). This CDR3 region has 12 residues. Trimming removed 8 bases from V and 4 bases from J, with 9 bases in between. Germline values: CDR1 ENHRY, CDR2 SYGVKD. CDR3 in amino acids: CAIGGENQPQHF. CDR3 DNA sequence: TGTGCCATCGGAGGGGAAAATCAGCCCCAGCATTTT.

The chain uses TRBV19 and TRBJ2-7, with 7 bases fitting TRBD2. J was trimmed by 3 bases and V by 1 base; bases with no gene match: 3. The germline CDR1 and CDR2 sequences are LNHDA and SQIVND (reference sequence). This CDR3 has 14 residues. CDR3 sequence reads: CASSIGTSDYEQYV. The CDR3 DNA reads TGTGCCAGTAGTATAGGCACTAGCGACTACGAGCAGTACGTC.

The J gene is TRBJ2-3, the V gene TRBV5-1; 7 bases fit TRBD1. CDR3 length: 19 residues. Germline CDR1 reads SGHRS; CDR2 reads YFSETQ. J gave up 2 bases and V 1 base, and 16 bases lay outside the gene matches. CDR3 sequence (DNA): TGCGCCAGCAGCTTGTTCTCGGGACAGCCTTATACACACACAGATACGCAGTATTTT. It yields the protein CASSLFSGQPYTHTDTQYF.

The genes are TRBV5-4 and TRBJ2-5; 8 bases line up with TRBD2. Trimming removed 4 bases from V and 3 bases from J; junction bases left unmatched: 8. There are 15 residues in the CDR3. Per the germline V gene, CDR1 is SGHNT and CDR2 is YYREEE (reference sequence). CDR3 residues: CASSRGGTREETQYF. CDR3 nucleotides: TGTGCCAGCAGCCGGGGGGGGACTAGGGAAGAGACCCAGTACTTC.

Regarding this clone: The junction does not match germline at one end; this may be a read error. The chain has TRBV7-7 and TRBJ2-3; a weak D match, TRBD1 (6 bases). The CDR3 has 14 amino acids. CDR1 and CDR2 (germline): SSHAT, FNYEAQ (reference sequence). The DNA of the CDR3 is TGTGCTAGCAGCTTAGCAGGGGTCGCAGATACGCAGTATTTT. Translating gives CASSLAGVADTQYF.